This TCR beta chain was obtained from a study of cytomegalovirus exposure and HLA in healthy donors. Despite likely unrecorded immune exposures, the donors were nominally healthy at the time of sampling. Looked up from germline, CDR1 is SNHLY and CDR2 is FYNNEI. This CDR3 spans 14 amino acids. The ends were cut back, 5 bases at V and 1 base at J, with 9 bases in the middle. Notes on the study in general: Associated with cytomegalovirus, according to the listing, were 164 TCR beta chains. Productive status was seen about 90% or about 30% of the time for most TCR beta V segments in an earlier analysis. Serostatus for CMV was the only available immune exposure information.

In the PCR, 60 Vbeta and 13 Jbeta primers were used. Generated by immunoSEQ multiplex PCR, the TCRdb table keeps only in-frame clones and is missing some. The sample has about 100,000 clones, around three quarters seen once. The sample holds a few counts of this clone. The antigen is unknown. Sequencing was performed on PBMCs. This chain links TRBV2 with TRBJ1-5; a weak D match, TRBD1 (6 bases). This TCR was recovered from a female donor in good health and CMV-seropositive. Here the CDR3 DNA reads TGTGCCAGCAGTCGGGACACGAGCAATCAGCCCCAGCATTTT. Translating it yields CASSRDTSNQPQHF.